What follows is one TCR beta chain and its context. Its cognate antigen is unknown. This entry belongs to a study of persistence of HIV-infected CD4 T cells. About the study: The sample holds CD4+ T cells responsive to CMV or HIV-1 Gag. Overall study results and limits: Degenerate expanded CDR3beta sequences were enriched among CMV- and Gag-responding cells. TCRbeta richness was lower in CMV- and Gag-responding cells than in anti-CD3/anti-CD28-responding cells.

Sequencing used immunoSEQ version 4 in survey mode. Assay used: immunoSEQ multiplex PCR; TCRdb lists only in-frame clones, some missing. This table holds 30,000 to 35,000 clones, roughly 80% found once. Cells were stimulated with overlapping HIV-1 Gag 15-mer peptides. CD40L/CD69 double-negative CD45RO-high memory CD4+ T cells were collected. A roughly 20-hour stimulation of CD8-depleted PBMCs used anti-CD28/CD49d costimulation, CD40-blocking antibody and enfuvirtide. The CDR3 sequence is 16 residues long. The germline CDR1 and CDR2 sequences are SGHTA and FQGNSA. V shed 2 bases and J shed 0 bases, with 12 bases lying between them.

This sequence originates from an adult woman with HIV who was CMV-seropositive. The chain recombines TRBV7-2 with TRBJ2-3, with D possibly matching TRBD2 (5 bases). The material sequenced was CD4+ T cells sorted from PBMCs after roughly 18-hour stimulation, taken from a patient who received antiretroviral therapy. CDR3 amino acids: CASSLLAGPSTDTQYF. DNA for the CDR3: TGTGCCAGCAGCTTACTGGCGGGTCCTAGCACAGATACGCAGTATTTT.